This TCR beta chain is drawn from a study of blood T cell repertoires in COVID-19. Some clones are missing from TCRdb's copy, which holds only in-frame ones; the method was immunoSEQ multiplex PCR. The table records about 320,000 clones, around 90% of them present only once. The study assigned cohorts using participant-reported clinical history. CDR1 and CDR2 (germline): LNHDA, SQIVND (reference sequence). The CDR3 has 15 amino acids. J gave up 9 bases and V 6 bases, and 5 bases lay outside the gene matches. A single count supports this clone. This rearrangement joins TRBV19 to TRBJ2-1; TRBD2 matches 16 bases. The sequence derives from a man in his sixties who had recovered from COVID-19. The material sequenced was PBMCs or T cells enriched from blood (not recorded which). CDR3 loop: CASRGTSGRASEQFF. The DNA of the CDR3 is TGTGCCAGTAGGGGGACTAGCGGGAGGGCGAGTGAGCAGTTCTTC.